A selection of T cell receptor beta chains follows, all from one sample in a study of T-cell memory formation after mild COVID-19. TCRdb used MiXCR to reprocess the 5' RACE reads, holding one entry per CDR3 protein. Of 580,000 or so distinct CDR3 sequences in the sample, roughly 17% were seen once. Sequenced sample: PBMCs or a T cell subset sorted from them (not recorded which). Every receptor here comes from an adult woman who had mild COVID-19 (a few samples of this study predate the infection). Cell type and time point are not known. CDR3s include the opening cysteine and the closing phenylalanine or tryptophan. D genes are given only for firm matches. Some rows mark clone size as missing; the rest say once, few, many or name a class of expanded clone.

J: TRBJ2-7
V: TRBV18
D: -
size: -
CDR3: CASSPPLRQAFYEQYF
DNA: TGTGCCAGCTCACCACCCCTTCGACAGGCCTTCTACGAGCAGTACTTC

J: TRBJ2-3
V: TRBV20-1
D: TRBD2
size: -
CDR3: CSASGLAGGLSTDTQYF
DNA: TGCAGTGCTAGCGGGCTAGCGGGAGGGCTGAGCACAGATACGCAGTATTTT

J: TRBJ2-5
V: TRBV29-1
D: -
size: few
CDR3: CSSHSNRAQETQYF
DNA: TGCAGCTCTCATTCCAACAGGGCCCAAGAGACCCAGTACTTC

J: TRBJ1-2
V: TRBV5-4
D: -
size: -
CDR3: CASSPGQYGYTF
DNA: TGTGCCAGCAGCCCTGGACAGTATGGCTACACCTTC

J: TRBJ1-4
V: TRBV6-5
D: -
size: few
CDR3: CASSNDSYEKLFF
DNA: TGTGCCAGCAGTAACGACAGTTATGAAAAACTGTTTTTT

J: TRBJ1-1
V: TRBV7-8
D: -
size: -
CDR3: CASSSNRNTEAFF
DNA: TGTGCCAGCAGCTCCAACAGGAACACTGAAGCTTTCTTT

J: TRBJ2-1
V: TRBV27
D: TRBD2
size: -
CDR3: CASSSGGTSYNEQFF
DNA: TGTGCCAGCAGTTCCGGGGGGACTTCCTACAATGAGCAGTTCTTC

J: TRBJ1-3
V: TRBV14
D: -
size: -
CDR3: CASSQAGRGGNTIYF
DNA: TGTGCCAGCAGCCAAGCAGGGAGGGGTGGAAACACCATATATTTT

J: TRBJ2-5
V: TRBV20-1
D: TRBD1
size: once
CDR3: CSAITRGGWETQYF
DNA: TGCAGTGCTATTACGAGAGGGGGCTGGGAGACCCAGTACTTC

J: TRBJ2-2
V: TRBV27
D: TRBD2
size: few
CDR3: CASILAGVGGNTGELFF
DNA: TGTGCCAGCATACTAGCGGGAGTCGGCGGGAACACCGGGGAGCTGTTTTTT

J: TRBJ1-1
V: TRBV30
D: -
size: -
CDR3: CAWSDGAEAFF
DNA: TGTGCCTGGAGCGACGGGGCTGAAGCTTTCTTT

J: TRBJ1-1
V: TRBV20-1
D: -
size: -
CDR3: CSAIQNTEAFF
DNA: TGCAGTGCCATACAGAACACTGAAGCTTTCTTT

J: TRBJ1-5
V: TRBV6-1
D: -
size: few
CDR3: CASSEVGNQPQHF
DNA: TGTGCCAGCAGTGAAGTTGGCAATCAGCCCCAGCATTTT

J: TRBJ1-1
V: TRBV7-9
D: -
size: -
CDR3: CASSQTQQSTEAFF
DNA: TGTGCCAGCAGCCAAACCCAACAGAGTACTGAAGCTTTCTTT

J: TRBJ2-2
V: TRBV24-1
D: -
size: -
CDR3: CATSDRALGTGELFF
DNA: TGTGCCACCAGTGATCGAGCCCTGGGGACCGGGGAGCTGTTTTTT

J: TRBJ2-5
V: TRBV5-1
D: -
size: -
CDR3: CASLGVLRETQYF
DNA: TGCGCCAGCTTAGGAGTACTGCGGGAGACCCAGTACTTC

J: TRBJ1-1
V: TRBV4-2
D: -
size: few
CDR3: CASSQERARFEAFF
DNA: TGTGCCAGCAGCCAAGAGAGGGCCAGGTTTGAAGCTTTCTTT

J: TRBJ1-3
V: TRBV12-3/TRBV12-4
D: TRBD1
size: -
CDR3: CASSPGQGRNTIYF
DNA: TGTGCCAGCAGCCCGGGACAGGGTCGAAACACCATATATTTT

J: TRBJ1-5
V: TRBV30
D: -
size: many
CDR3: CAWSGEGQPQHF
DNA: TGTGCCTGGAGTGGGGAGGGCCAGCCCCAGCATTTT

J: TRBJ2-7
V: TRBV11-3
D: TRBD1
size: few
CDR3: CASSSKPPGGYEQYF
DNA: TGTGCCAGCAGCTCAAAACCACCAGGGGGCTACGAGCAGTACTTC

J: TRBJ2-5
V: TRBV7-2
D: -
size: -
CDR3: CASNLRGSETQYF
DNA: TGTGCCAGCAACCTCCGGGGCAGCGAGACCCAGTACTTC

J: TRBJ2-7
V: TRBV5-1
D: -
size: -
CDR3: CASSGRDHSYEQYF
DNA: TGCGCCAGCAGCGGCCGGGACCATTCCTACGAGCAGTACTTC